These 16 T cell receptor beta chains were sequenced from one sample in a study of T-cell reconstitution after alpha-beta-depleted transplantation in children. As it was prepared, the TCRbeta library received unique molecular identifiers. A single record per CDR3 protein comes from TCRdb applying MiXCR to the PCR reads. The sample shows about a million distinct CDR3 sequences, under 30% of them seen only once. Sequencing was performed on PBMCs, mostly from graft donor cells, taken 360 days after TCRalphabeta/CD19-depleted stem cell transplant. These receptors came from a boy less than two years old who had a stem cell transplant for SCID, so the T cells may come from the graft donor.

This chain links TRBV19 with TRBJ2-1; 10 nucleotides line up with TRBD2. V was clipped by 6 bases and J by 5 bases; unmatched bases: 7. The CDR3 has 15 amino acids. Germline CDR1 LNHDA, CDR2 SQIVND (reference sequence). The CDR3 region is CASSGAGGYHNEQFF. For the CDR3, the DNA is TGTGCCAGTAGCGGAGCGGGGGGGTACCACAATGAGCAGTTCTTC.

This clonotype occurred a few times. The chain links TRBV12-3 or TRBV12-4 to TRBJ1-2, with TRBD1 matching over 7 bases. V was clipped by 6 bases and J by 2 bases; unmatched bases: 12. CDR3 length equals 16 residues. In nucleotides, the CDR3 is TGTGCCAGCAGACCCGGGACAGCAGTCCCCAACTATGGCTACACCTTC. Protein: CASRPGTAVPNYGYTF.

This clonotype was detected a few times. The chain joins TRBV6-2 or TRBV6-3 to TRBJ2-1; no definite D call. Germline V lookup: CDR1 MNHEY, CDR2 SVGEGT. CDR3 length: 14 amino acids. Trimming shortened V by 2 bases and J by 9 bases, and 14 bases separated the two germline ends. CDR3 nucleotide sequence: TGTGCCAGCAGTTACGGGCCTGGTGCAACTGAGCAGTTCTTC. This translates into CASSYGPGATEQFF.

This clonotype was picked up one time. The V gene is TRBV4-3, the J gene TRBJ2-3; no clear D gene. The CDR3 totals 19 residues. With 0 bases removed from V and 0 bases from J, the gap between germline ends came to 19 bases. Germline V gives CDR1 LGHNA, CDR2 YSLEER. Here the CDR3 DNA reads TGCGCCAGCAGCCAAGATTCTTGGAGTACAGCAGGTAGCACAGATACGCAGTATTTT. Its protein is CASSQDSWSTAGSTDTQYF.

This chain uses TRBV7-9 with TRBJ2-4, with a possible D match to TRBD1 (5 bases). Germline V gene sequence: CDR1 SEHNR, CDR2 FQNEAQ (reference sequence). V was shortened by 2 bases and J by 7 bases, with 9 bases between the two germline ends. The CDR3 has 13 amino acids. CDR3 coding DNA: TGTGCCAGCAGCTTACCAGGGCCGAACATTCAGTACTTC. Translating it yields CASSLPGPNIQYF.

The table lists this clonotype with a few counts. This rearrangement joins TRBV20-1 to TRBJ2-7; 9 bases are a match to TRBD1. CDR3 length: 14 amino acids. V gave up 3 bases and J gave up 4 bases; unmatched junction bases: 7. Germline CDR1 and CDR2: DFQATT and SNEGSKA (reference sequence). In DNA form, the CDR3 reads TGCAGTGCTAGGTCCGGGACAGGGAGTTACGAGCAGTACTTC. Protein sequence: CSARSGTGSYEQYF.

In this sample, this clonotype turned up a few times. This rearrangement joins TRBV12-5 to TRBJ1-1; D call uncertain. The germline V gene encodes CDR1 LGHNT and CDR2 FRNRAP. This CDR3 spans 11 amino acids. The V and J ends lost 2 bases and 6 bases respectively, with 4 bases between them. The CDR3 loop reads CASGLFAEAFF. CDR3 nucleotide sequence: TGTGCTAGTGGTTTGTTCGCTGAAGCTTTCTTT.

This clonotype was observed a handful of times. The CDR3 spells CATSDPRTGASTDTQYF. CDR3 nucleotides: TGTGCCACCAGTGATCCGAGGACAGGGGCAAGCACAGATACGCAGTATTTT. The V and J genes are TRBV24-1 and TRBJ2-3; 9 bases align to TRBD1. The germline gives CDR1 KGHDR, CDR2 SFDVKD. The CDR3 loop spans 17 amino acids. The J segment lost 0 bases and the V segment lost 3 bases, leaving 6 bases of the junction unmatched.

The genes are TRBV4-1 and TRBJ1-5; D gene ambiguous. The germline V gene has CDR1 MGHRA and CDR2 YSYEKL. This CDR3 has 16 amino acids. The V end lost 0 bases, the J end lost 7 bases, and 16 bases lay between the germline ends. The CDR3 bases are TGCGCCAGCAGCCAAGAAACGGGCAGCCACGGGCAGCCCCAGCATTTT. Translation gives CASSQETGSHGQPQHF.

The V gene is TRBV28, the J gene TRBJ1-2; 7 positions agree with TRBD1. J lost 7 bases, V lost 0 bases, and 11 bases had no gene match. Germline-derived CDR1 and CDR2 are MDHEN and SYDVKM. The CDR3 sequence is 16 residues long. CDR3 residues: CASSLWVETGKSGYTF. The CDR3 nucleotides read TGTGCCAGCAGTTTATGGGTGGAGACAGGGAAGTCTGGCTACACCTTC.

The CDR3, as DNA: TGCGCCAGCAGCGACCCCTGGGCACCAGCTAACTATGGCTACACCTTC. This encodes CASSDPWAPANYGYTF. This chain joins TRBV5-1 and TRBJ1-2; D is unclear. The CDR3 has 16 residues. Germline values: CDR1 SGHRS, CDR2 YFSETQ. V lost 4 bases, J lost 0 bases, and 16 bases lay in between.

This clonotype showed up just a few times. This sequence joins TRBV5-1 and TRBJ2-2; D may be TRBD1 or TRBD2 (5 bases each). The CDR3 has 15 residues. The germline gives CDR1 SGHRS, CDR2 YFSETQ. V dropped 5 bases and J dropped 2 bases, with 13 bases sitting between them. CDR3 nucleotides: TGCGCCAGCAGTAAGAGTGGGGGAAACACCGGGGAGCTGTTTTTT. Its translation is CASSKSGGNTGELFF.

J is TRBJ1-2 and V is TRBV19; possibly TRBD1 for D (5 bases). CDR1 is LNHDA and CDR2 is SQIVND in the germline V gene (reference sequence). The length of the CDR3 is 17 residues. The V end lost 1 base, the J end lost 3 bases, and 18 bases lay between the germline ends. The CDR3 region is CASSIVPLTWGDYGYTF. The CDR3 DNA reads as TGTGCCAGTAGTATAGTTCCCCTGACATGGGGGGACTATGGCTACACCTTC.

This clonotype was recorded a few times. The CDR3 DNA follows: TGTGCCAGCAGTTACAAGGGGGGGAACACTGAAGCTTTCTTT. Encoded protein: CASSYKGGNTEAFF. The chain has TRBV6-5 and TRBJ1-1, with D possibly matching TRBD1 (6 bases). V was trimmed by 2 bases and J by 1 base, leaving 8 bases between them. This CDR3 comprises 14 residues. Germline V lookup: CDR1 MNHEY, CDR2 SVGAGI.

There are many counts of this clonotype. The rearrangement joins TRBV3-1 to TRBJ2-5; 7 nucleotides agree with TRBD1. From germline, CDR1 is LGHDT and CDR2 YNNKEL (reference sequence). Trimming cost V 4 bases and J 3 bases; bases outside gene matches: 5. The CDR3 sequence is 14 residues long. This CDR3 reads CASSLGTAKETQYF. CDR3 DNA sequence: TGTGCCAGCAGCCTTGGGACAGCGAAAGAGACCCAGTACTTC.

CDR3 DNA sequence: TGTGCCAGCAGCTTAGTTGGTCGGGACGGCACCTACGAGCAGTACTTC. It translates to CASSLVGRDGTYEQYF. The chain recombines TRBV7-9 with TRBJ2-7; D is perhaps TRBD1 or TRBD2 (5 bases each). CDR1 SEHNR and CDR2 FQNEAQ come from the germline V gene (reference sequence). Between the trimmed V and J ends, which lost 1 base and 2 bases, there was a span of 15 bases. The CDR3 consists of 16 residues.